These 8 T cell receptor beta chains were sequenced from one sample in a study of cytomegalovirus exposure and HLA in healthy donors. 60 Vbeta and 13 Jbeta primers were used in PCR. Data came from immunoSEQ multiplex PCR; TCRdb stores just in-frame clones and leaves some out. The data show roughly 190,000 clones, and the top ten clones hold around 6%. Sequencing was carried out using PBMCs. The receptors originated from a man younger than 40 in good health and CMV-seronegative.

The CDR3 region is CASSVTGAGNTIYF. In nucleotides, the CDR3 is TGTGCCAGTAGTGTGACAGGGGCAGGAAACACCATATATTTT. The rearrangement links TRBV19 to TRBJ1-3; 8 nucleotides line up with TRBD1. The CDR3 has 14 residues. The germline V gene encodes CDR1 LNHDA and CDR2 SQIVND (reference sequence). The J segment lost 4 bases and the V segment lost 5 bases, leaving 4 bases of the junction unmatched.

CDR3 sequence (DNA): TGTGCCAGCAGCGTAGTGTCAGGGTATATGAACACTGAAGCTTTCTTT. It codes for CASSVVSGYMNTEAFF. V and J are TRBV9 and TRBJ1-1; TRBD1 might be the D (5 bases). This CDR3 has 16 residues. CDR1 and CDR2 from the germline V gene are SGDLS and YYNGEE. V lost 0 bases, J lost 0 bases, and 12 bases lay in between.

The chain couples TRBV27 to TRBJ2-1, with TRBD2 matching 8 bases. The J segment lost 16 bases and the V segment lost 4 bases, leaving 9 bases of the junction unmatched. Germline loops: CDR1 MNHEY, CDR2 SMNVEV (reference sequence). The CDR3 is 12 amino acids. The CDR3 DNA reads TGTGCCAGCAGTTCGTCCGGACTAGCCGATTTCTTC. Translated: CASSSSGLADFF.

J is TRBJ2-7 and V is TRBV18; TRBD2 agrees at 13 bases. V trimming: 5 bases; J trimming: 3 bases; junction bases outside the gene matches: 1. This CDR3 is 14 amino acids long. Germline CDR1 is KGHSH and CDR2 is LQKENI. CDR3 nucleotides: TGTGCCAGCTCAGGACTAGCGGGAGTCTACGAGCAGTACTTC. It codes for CASSGLAGVYEQYF.

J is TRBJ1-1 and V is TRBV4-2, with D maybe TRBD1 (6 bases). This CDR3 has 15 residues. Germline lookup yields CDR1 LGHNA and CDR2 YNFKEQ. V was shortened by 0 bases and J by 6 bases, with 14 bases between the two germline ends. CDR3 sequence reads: CASSQDLVRGAEAFF. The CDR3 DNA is TGTGCCAGCAGCCAAGATCTGGTCAGGGGAGCTGAAGCTTTCTTT.

The chain's CDR3 is CASSPPGTGVNYGYTF. CDR3 DNA: TGTGCCAGCTCACCACCCGGGACAGGGGTTAACTATGGCTACACCTTC. The J gene is TRBJ1-2, the V gene TRBV18; TRBD1 aligns across 10 bases. This CDR3 region has 16 residues. Unmatched junction bases numbered 2, after V lost 0 bases and J lost 1 base. Looked up from germline, CDR1 is KGHSH and CDR2 is LQKENI.

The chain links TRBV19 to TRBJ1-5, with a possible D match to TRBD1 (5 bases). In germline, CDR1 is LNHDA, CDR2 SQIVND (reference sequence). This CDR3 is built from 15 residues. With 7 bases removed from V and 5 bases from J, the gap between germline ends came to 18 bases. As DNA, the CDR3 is TGTGCCAGTACCCCAATGGGGGGAATCGATCAGCCCCAGCATTTT. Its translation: CASTPMGGIDQPQHF.

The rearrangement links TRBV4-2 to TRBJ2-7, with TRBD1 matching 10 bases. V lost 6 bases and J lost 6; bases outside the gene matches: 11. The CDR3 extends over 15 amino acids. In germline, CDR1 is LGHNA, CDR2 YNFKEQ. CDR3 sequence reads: CASSHGQGVTLEQYF. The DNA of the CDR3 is TGTGCCAGCAGTCATGGACAGGGGGTGACCCTCGAGCAGTACTTC.